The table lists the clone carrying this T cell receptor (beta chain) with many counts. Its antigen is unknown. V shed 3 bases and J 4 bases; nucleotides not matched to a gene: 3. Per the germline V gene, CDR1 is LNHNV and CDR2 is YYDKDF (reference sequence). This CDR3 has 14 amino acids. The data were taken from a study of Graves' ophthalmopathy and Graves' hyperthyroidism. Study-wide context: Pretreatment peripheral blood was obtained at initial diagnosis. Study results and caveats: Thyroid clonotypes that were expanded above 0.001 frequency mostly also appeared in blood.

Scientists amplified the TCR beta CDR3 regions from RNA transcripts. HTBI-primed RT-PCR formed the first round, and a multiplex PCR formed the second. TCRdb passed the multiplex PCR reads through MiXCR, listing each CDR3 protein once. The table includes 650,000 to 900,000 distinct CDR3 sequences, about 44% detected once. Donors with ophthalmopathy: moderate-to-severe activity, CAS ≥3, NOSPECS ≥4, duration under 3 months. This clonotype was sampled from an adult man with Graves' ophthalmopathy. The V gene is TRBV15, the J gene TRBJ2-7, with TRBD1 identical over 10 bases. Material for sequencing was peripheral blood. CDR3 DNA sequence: TGTGCCACCAGCAGTGGGACAGGGGTGTACGAGCAGTACTTC. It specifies CATSSGTGVYEQYF.